Following are 13 T cell receptor beta chains from one sample sequenced in a study of blood T cell repertoires in COVID-19. Data came from immunoSEQ multiplex PCR; TCRdb stores just in-frame clones and leaves some out. The data contain 200,000 to 250,000 clones, approximately 80% of them seen just once; the ten biggest clones take up about 8.9%. Sequencing input: peripheral blood. The receptor source for this set is a man in his fifties with active or convalescent COVID-19.

This rearrangement joins TRBV6-1 to TRBJ1-5; weak D call: TRBD1 (5 bases). V lost 1 base and J lost 3, with 13 bases in between. Germline V gene data show CDR1 as MNHNS and CDR2 as SASEGT. The CDR3 runs 16 residues. The CDR3 nucleotides read TGTGCCAGCAGTGAAGTGTATTGGGACTTCAATCAGCCCCAGCATTTT. Translated, it gives CASSEVYWDFNQPQHF.

This clone was seen a few times. The chain carries TRBV7-3 and TRBJ1-2, with 9 bases lining up with TRBD1. V lost 5 bases and J lost 3; bases outside the gene matches: 4. Germline CDR1 and CDR2: SGHTA and FQGTGA. The CDR3 runs to 14 residues. CDR3 residues: CASSPTGGDYGYTF. CDR3 DNA sequence: TGTGCCAGCAGCCCGACAGGGGGGGACTATGGCTACACCTTC.

This clone showed up just once. V usage is TRBV7-2 and J usage is TRBJ1-4; no reliable D call. Germline CDR1 and CDR2: SGHTA and FQGNSA. The CDR3 totals 12 residues. The V gene lost 5 bases and the J gene lost 8 bases, with 9 bases spanning the gap. This CDR3 is CASSSRGEKLFF. The CDR3 nucleotides read TGTGCCAGCAGCAGCCGGGGAGAAAAACTGTTTTTT.

The chain carries TRBV6-1 and TRBJ2-5; no clear D. Trimming left V 4 bases short and J 5 bases short, with 20 bases between. Germline loops: CDR1 MNHNS, CDR2 SASEGT. CDR3 length: 16 residues. CDR3 coding DNA: TGTGCCAGCAGTGGGGCGTTCGGTCGTGAGTGGGAGACCCAGTACTTC. Translating it yields CASSGAFGREWETQYF.

The chain uses TRBV3-1 (or the pseudogene TRBV3-2) and TRBJ2-4; 7 nucleotides agree with TRBD1. The V gene's germline CDR1 is LGHDT and CDR2 YNNKEL (reference sequence). The CDR3 is 18 amino acids. The trim removed 4 bases at V and 0 bases at J, leaving 12 bases unmatched. CDR3 protein: CASSLQSSGGLAKNIQYF. The CDR3 coding sequence is TGTGCCAGCAGCCTACAATCGTCAGGGGGTCTAGCCAAAAACATTCAGTACTTC.

The CDR3 region is CASSPGTYEQYF. The CDR3 DNA reads TGTGCCAGCAGCCCAGGCACCTACGAGCAGTACTTC. J is TRBJ2-7 and V is TRBV5-8; D unclear. CDR3 length: 12 residues. Between the trimmed V and J ends, which lost 4 bases and 2 bases, there was a span of 7 bases. Germline V gene lookup returns CDR1 SGHTS and CDR2 YDEGEE.

This chain uses TRBV5-1 with TRBJ2-3; 9 positions agree with TRBD2. The germline CDR1 and CDR2 sequences are SGHRS and YFSETQ. V lost 1 base, J lost 0 bases, and 18 bases stayed unmatched. There are 21 residues in the CDR3. CDR3 region: CASSLIGSGRGFAHSTDTQYF. CDR3 DNA: TGCGCCAGCAGCTTGATAGGTAGCGGGAGAGGATTTGCCCATAGCACAGATACGCAGTATTTT. The entire variable domain, with the rest obtained from reference TRBV5-1 and TRBJ2-3, is as follows: KAGVTQTPRYLIKTRGQQVTLSCSPISGHRSVSWYQQTPGQGLQFLFEYFSETQRNKGNFPGRFSGRQFSNSRSEMNVSTLELGDSALYLCASSLIGSGRGFAHSTDTQYFGPGTRLTVL.

The chain couples TRBV2 to TRBJ1-2; 8 bases align to TRBD1. This CDR3 comprises 14 residues. Germline V gene sequence: CDR1 SNHLY, CDR2 FYNNEI. Germline trimming cut 7 bases from V and 8 bases from J; bases unmatched to any gene: 12. The CDR3, as DNA: TGTGCCAGCACCCTGGGACAGGTGGACTTGGGCTACACCTTC. This codes for CASTLGQVDLGYTF.

This chain uses TRBV5-6 with TRBJ2-1, with D perhaps matching TRBD2 (5 bases). The CDR3 has 14 residues. V shed 4 bases and J shed 9 bases, with 17 bases lying between them. Germline V gene lookup returns CDR1 SGHDT and CDR2 YYEEEE. As DNA, the CDR3 is TGTGCCAGCAGCCTCGGTCTAGCCCCAAGTGAGCAGTTCTTC. Translation gives CASSLGLAPSEQFF.

The chain uses TRBV7-8 and TRBJ2-5; no definite D call. The ends were cut back, 5 bases at V and 5 bases at J, with 12 bases in the middle. The V gene's germline CDR1 is SGHVS and CDR2 FQNEAQ. The CDR3 covers 13 residues. For the CDR3, the DNA is TGTGCCAGCAGCCCACGCACAGTCGAGACCCAGTACTTC. It codes for CASSPRTVETQYF.

This clone was picked up a small number of times. The gene calls are TRBV9 and TRBJ1-6; TRBD1 matches at 7 bases. CDR1 is SGDLS, CDR2 YYNGEE, per germline. Germline trimming cut 2 bases from V and 5 bases from J; bases unmatched to any gene: 1. This CDR3 contains 14 residues. DNA for the CDR3: TGTGCCAGCAGCGTTCAGGGGGATAATTCACCCCTCCACTTT. Translation: CASSVQGDNSPLHF.

This clone was observed a handful of times. The chain joins TRBV6-4 to TRBJ1-2; D may be TRBD1 (6 bases). There are 13 residues in the CDR3. Between the trimmed V and J ends, which lost 2 bases and 8 bases, there was a span of 12 bases. The germline V gene encodes CDR1 MRHNA and CDR2 SNTAGT. The CDR3 reads CASSDQGLGGYTF. CDR3 nucleotide sequence: TGTGCCAGCAGTGACCAGGGGCTAGGAGGCTACACCTTC.

V is TRBV28 and J is TRBJ2-3; 10 bases line up with TRBD1. CDR1 is MDHEN, CDR2 SYDVKM, per germline. This CDR3 contains 17 residues. V lost 5 bases to trimming and J lost 1 base; unmatched junction nucleotides: 9. The CDR3 sequence: CASSRDRGVSGTDTQYF. CDR3 nucleotide sequence: TGTGCCAGCAGTAGGGACAGGGGCGTTAGTGGCACAGATACGCAGTATTTT.